Listed below are T cell receptor beta chains from one sample, sequenced in a study of T-cell memory formation after mild COVID-19. Using its own MiXCR run on the 5' RACE reads, TCRdb lists one record per CDR3 protein. The table has 250,000 to 300,000 distinct CDR3 sequences, 15% to 20% seen once. Sequenced sample: PBMCs or a T cell subset sorted from them (not recorded which). Receptors were obtained from a man aged 18-30 years who had mild COVID-19 (a few samples of this study predate the infection). Cell type and time point are not known. Both conserved end residues are part of each CDR3. D genes are given only for firm matches. The size field is filled for only some rows; it gives once, few, many or a size class.

j_call: TRBJ2-4; clone_size: NA; d_call: NA; v_call: TRBV5-1; cdr3_nt: TGCGCCAGCACGGACGGGGAAGCCAAAAACATTCAGTACTTC; cdr3_aa: CASTDGEAKNIQYF
j_call: TRBJ2-7; clone_size: NA; d_call: NA; v_call: TRBV5-1; cdr3_nt: TGCGCCAGCAGCTTGCGGGACGTCACCTACGAGCAGTACTTC; cdr3_aa: CASSLRDVTYEQYF
j_call: TRBJ1-1; clone_size: many; d_call: NA; v_call: TRBV6-5; cdr3_nt: TGTGCCAGCAGTTACGGTCCTGAAGCTTTCTTT; cdr3_aa: CASSYGPEAFF
j_call: TRBJ2-1; clone_size: few; d_call: NA; v_call: TRBV5-1; cdr3_nt: TGCGCCAGCAGCCGAACCTCGGTCGGAGACTACAATGAGCAGTTCTTC; cdr3_aa: CASSRTSVGDYNEQFF
j_call: TRBJ1-1; clone_size: few; d_call: TRBD1; v_call: TRBV13; cdr3_nt: TGTGCCAGCAGACCCAAGGGGGCTGGGTCCACTGAAGCTTTCTTT; cdr3_aa: CASRPKGAGSTEAFF
j_call: TRBJ2-7; clone_size: NA; d_call: NA; v_call: TRBV20-1; cdr3_nt: TGCAGTGCTAGAGAGGACGGCTACGAGCAGTACTTC; cdr3_aa: CSAREDGYEQYF
j_call: TRBJ1-1; clone_size: many; d_call: NA; v_call: TRBV11-2; cdr3_nt: TGTGCCAGCAGCCCTGCCTGGGCTGAAGCTTTCTTT; cdr3_aa: CASSPAWAEAFF
j_call: TRBJ2-5; clone_size: few; d_call: TRBD1; v_call: TRBV7-2; cdr3_nt: TGTGCCAGCAGCTTCTATTCACAGGGGCGAGAGACCCAGTACTTC; cdr3_aa: CASSFYSQGRETQYF
j_call: TRBJ2-3; clone_size: few; d_call: NA; v_call: TRBV2; cdr3_nt: TGTGCCATCCGAGGCGGGGCCACAGATACGCAGTATTTT; cdr3_aa: CAIRGGATDTQYF
j_call: TRBJ1-2; clone_size: few; d_call: NA; v_call: TRBV9; cdr3_nt: TGTGCCAGCAGCGCCAGGAACAGAGGCTACACCTTC; cdr3_aa: CASSARNRGYTF
j_call: TRBJ2-1; clone_size: few; d_call: TRBD1; v_call: TRBV28; cdr3_nt: TGTGCCAGCAGTCCCCGGACAGGGGGTCCCAATGAGCAGTTCTTC; cdr3_aa: CASSPRTGGPNEQFF
j_call: TRBJ2-6; clone_size: few; d_call: NA; v_call: TRBV24-1; cdr3_nt: TGTGCCACCAGTGACCCTCGTGGGGCCAACGTCCTGACTTTC; cdr3_aa: CATSDPRGANVLTF
j_call: TRBJ2-3; clone_size: NA; d_call: NA; v_call: TRBV28; cdr3_nt: TGTGCCATCGGAACCTCCGATACGCAGTATTTT; cdr3_aa: CAIGTSDTQYF
j_call: TRBJ1-1; clone_size: NA; d_call: NA; v_call: TRBV4-1; cdr3_nt: TGCGCCAGCAGCGCTCGACAGAGGAACACTGAAGCTTTCTTT; cdr3_aa: CASSARQRNTEAFF
j_call: TRBJ2-3; clone_size: NA; d_call: TRBD2; v_call: TRBV20-1; cdr3_nt: TGCAGTGCTGTAGGGCTAGCGGGGACCCTGGGGACGCAGTATTTT; cdr3_aa: CSAVGLAGTLGTQYF
j_call: TRBJ2-5; clone_size: few; d_call: TRBD1; v_call: TRBV4-3; cdr3_nt: TGCGCCAGCAGCCAAGAGGGGGACAGGGAGGGTCAAGAGACCCAGTACTTC; cdr3_aa: CASSQEGDREGQETQYF
j_call: TRBJ2-5; clone_size: many; d_call: TRBD2; v_call: TRBV5-1; cdr3_nt: TGCGCCAGCAGTTATGGCGTCGAAAGCGGGGTCTCTCAAGAGACCCAGTACTTC; cdr3_aa: CASSYGVESGVSQETQYF
j_call: TRBJ2-3; clone_size: NA; d_call: NA; v_call: TRBV7-9; cdr3_nt: TGTGCCAGCAGCTCGCTAGAGGGGGCAGATACGCAGTATTTT; cdr3_aa: CASSSLEGADTQYF
j_call: TRBJ2-1; clone_size: few; d_call: TRBD2; v_call: TRBV2; cdr3_nt: TGTGCCAGCACGCGGTCTAGCGGGACTACTAGAGGTGAGCAGTTCTTC; cdr3_aa: CASTRSSGTTRGEQFF
j_call: TRBJ2-5; clone_size: few; d_call: NA; v_call: TRBV7-2; cdr3_nt: TGTGCCAGCAGCTCCTCCCGTGGGGAGACCCAGTACTTC; cdr3_aa: CASSSSRGETQYF
j_call: TRBJ2-1; clone_size: few; d_call: NA; v_call: TRBV10-2; cdr3_nt: TGCGCCAGCAGTGCCCTCGAGGGCTACCGAGGGGCAAATGAGCAGTTCTTC; cdr3_aa: CASSALEGYRGANEQFF
j_call: TRBJ2-7; clone_size: NA; d_call: NA; v_call: TRBV4-2; cdr3_nt: TGTGCCAGCAGCCAAGGTGGGATCGAGCAGTACTTC; cdr3_aa: CASSQGGIEQYF
j_call: TRBJ1-4; clone_size: few; d_call: TRBD1; v_call: TRBV5-1; cdr3_nt: TGCGCCAGCAGCTCTTCCGGGACAGGGGGCGAAAAACTGTTTTTT; cdr3_aa: CASSSSGTGGEKLFF
j_call: TRBJ2-1; clone_size: few; d_call: NA; v_call: TRBV10-3; cdr3_nt: TGTGCCATCAGCGCCGCAAATGAGCAGTTCTTC; cdr3_aa: CAISAANEQFF
j_call: TRBJ1-1; clone_size: NA; d_call: NA; v_call: TRBV28; cdr3_nt: TGTGCCAGCAGTTTTCTTGGACGACAGATAAGGAACACTGAAGCTTTCTTT; cdr3_aa: CASSFLGRQIRNTEAFF
j_call: TRBJ2-5; clone_size: NA; d_call: NA; v_call: TRBV2; cdr3_nt: TGTGCCAGCAGACACGGGACTGAAGAGACCCAGTACTTC; cdr3_aa: CASRHGTEETQYF
j_call: TRBJ1-6; clone_size: NA; d_call: NA; v_call: TRBV4-1; cdr3_nt: TGCGCCAGCAGCCAAGTCCTCGTCTCACCCCTCCACTTT; cdr3_aa: CASSQVLVSPLHF
j_call: TRBJ2-7; clone_size: NA; d_call: TRBD2; v_call: TRBV4-1; cdr3_nt: TGCGCCAGCAGCACACGGACTAGCGGGGGGCTGGAGCAGTACTTC; cdr3_aa: CASSTRTSGGLEQYF
j_call: TRBJ2-2; clone_size: NA; d_call: NA; v_call: TRBV27; cdr3_nt: TGTGCCAGCAGTTTCTGGACAGCCGCCGGGGAGCTGTTTTTT; cdr3_aa: CASSFWTAAGELFF
j_call: TRBJ2-1; clone_size: few; d_call: NA; v_call: TRBV9; cdr3_nt: TGTGCCAGCAGCGTAGGGGCCTCCACCTACAATGAGCAGTTCTTC; cdr3_aa: CASSVGASTYNEQFF
j_call: TRBJ2-5; clone_size: NA; d_call: NA; v_call: TRBV20-1; cdr3_nt: TGCAGTGCCACACGACTAGAGGGGACGGAGACCCAGTACTTC; cdr3_aa: CSATRLEGTETQYF
j_call: TRBJ2-3; clone_size: NA; d_call: TRBD1; v_call: TRBV20-1; cdr3_nt: TGCAGTGCAAGGGACAGGGGTCAGACAGATACGCAGTATTTT; cdr3_aa: CSARDRGQTDTQYF
j_call: TRBJ2-3; clone_size: NA; d_call: TRBD2; v_call: TRBV7-2; cdr3_nt: TGTGCCAGCAGCACAGCGGGGGCGCGGGGAGATACGCAGTATTTT; cdr3_aa: CASSTAGARGDTQYF
j_call: TRBJ2-5; clone_size: few; d_call: NA; v_call: TRBV7-2; cdr3_nt: TGTGCCAGCAGCATCTCGGACAGTCAGCAAGAGACCCAGTACTTC; cdr3_aa: CASSISDSQQETQYF
j_call: TRBJ1-1; clone_size: NA; d_call: NA; v_call: TRBV6-1; cdr3_nt: TGTGCCAGCAGTTCCGATCGAAAGGGGAACACTGAAGCTTTCTTT; cdr3_aa: CASSSDRKGNTEAFF
j_call: TRBJ2-2; clone_size: many; d_call: TRBD2; v_call: TRBV12-3/TRBV12-4; cdr3_nt: TGTGCCAGCAGCTTCGGACTAGCGGGGGTAACCGGGGAGCTGTTTTTT; cdr3_aa: CASSFGLAGVTGELFF
j_call: TRBJ2-1; clone_size: once; d_call: NA; v_call: TRBV7-9; cdr3_nt: TGTGCCAGCAGTACAGAAGCGGGGACAGCCTACAATGAGCAGTTCTTC; cdr3_aa: CASSTEAGTAYNEQFF
j_call: TRBJ1-2; clone_size: few; d_call: NA; v_call: TRBV6-2/TRBV6-3; cdr3_nt: TGTGCCAGCAGAAAGGCAGGGGAAGGCTACACCTTC; cdr3_aa: CASRKAGEGYTF
j_call: TRBJ2-7; clone_size: NA; d_call: TRBD2; v_call: TRBV7-2; cdr3_nt: TGTGCCAGCCAGCCCCCCACCGGGGGGGCCTACGAGCAGTACTTC; cdr3_aa: CASQPPTGGAYEQYF
j_call: TRBJ2-3; clone_size: few; d_call: TRBD2; v_call: TRBV5-1; cdr3_nt: TGCGCCAGCAGCGACGGGGGAGGGACAGATACGCAGTATTTT; cdr3_aa: CASSDGGGTDTQYF
j_call: TRBJ2-1; clone_size: NA; d_call: TRBD2; v_call: TRBV24-1; cdr3_nt: TGTGCCACCAGTGGAGAGCAGCGGGAAGGGAACGATGAGCAGTTCTTC; cdr3_aa: CATSGEQREGNDEQFF
j_call: TRBJ2-7; clone_size: many; d_call: NA; v_call: TRBV7-9; cdr3_nt: TGTGCCAGCAGCTTAGCAGGGGTCGGCCACGAGCAGTACTTC; cdr3_aa: CASSLAGVGHEQYF
j_call: TRBJ1-1; clone_size: NA; d_call: TRBD1; v_call: TRBV9; cdr3_nt: TGTGCCAGCAGCTCTAACCGGGACAGGGAAGCTTTCTTT; cdr3_aa: CASSSNRDREAFF
j_call: TRBJ1-5; clone_size: few; d_call: NA; v_call: TRBV10-3; cdr3_nt: TGTGCCATCGGCAGTCTCAATCAGCCCCAGCATTTT; cdr3_aa: CAIGSLNQPQHF
j_call: TRBJ2-3; clone_size: NA; d_call: NA; v_call: TRBV7-9; cdr3_nt: TGTGCCAGCAGCTTAGAGGTCGGATTCACAGATACGCAGTATTTT; cdr3_aa: CASSLEVGFTDTQYF
j_call: TRBJ1-6; clone_size: NA; d_call: NA; v_call: TRBV7-2; cdr3_nt: TGTGCCAGCAGCGACCCGCTCGATTCACCCCTCCACTTT; cdr3_aa: CASSDPLDSPLHF
j_call: TRBJ2-5; clone_size: NA; d_call: NA; v_call: TRBV2; cdr3_nt: TGTGCCAGCAGCCGAACGGACAGACAAGAGACCCAGTACTTC; cdr3_aa: CASSRTDRQETQYF
j_call: TRBJ2-5; clone_size: NA; d_call: NA; v_call: TRBV6-2/TRBV6-3; cdr3_nt: TGTGCCAGCAGGCGTTCAGAAGAGACCCAGTACTTC; cdr3_aa: CASRRSEETQYF
j_call: TRBJ2-2; clone_size: NA; d_call: NA; v_call: TRBV4-1; cdr3_nt: TGCGCCAGCAGCCAAGGCTTAGGTAGATCAGCCGGGGAGCTGTTTTTT; cdr3_aa: CASSQGLGRSAGELFF
j_call: TRBJ2-3; clone_size: many; d_call: NA; v_call: TRBV4-3; cdr3_nt: TGCGCCAGCAGCAGGGTCCTGATGGGCAGCACAGATACGCAGTATTTT; cdr3_aa: CASSRVLMGSTDTQYF
j_call: TRBJ1-2; clone_size: once; d_call: NA; v_call: TRBV6-5; cdr3_nt: TGTGCCAGCAGTTACCTAGTTGGGGGGCCCTATGGCTACACCTTC; cdr3_aa: CASSYLVGGPYGYTF
j_call: TRBJ1-1; clone_size: few; d_call: NA; v_call: TRBV6-2/TRBV6-3; cdr3_nt: TGTGCCAGCAGTTACTTGGAGGGATCCACTGAAGCTTTCTTT; cdr3_aa: CASSYLEGSTEAFF
j_call: TRBJ2-2; clone_size: NA; d_call: NA; v_call: TRBV28; cdr3_nt: TGTGCCAGCAGTCCACACCCCTGGGGGGCCAACACCGGGGAGCTGTTTTTT; cdr3_aa: CASSPHPWGANTGELFF
j_call: TRBJ1-5; clone_size: few; d_call: TRBD1; v_call: TRBV12-3/TRBV12-4; cdr3_nt: TGTGCCAGCAGTTTGGTGCAGGGGGAAGTGCCCCAGCATTTT; cdr3_aa: CASSLVQGEVPQHF